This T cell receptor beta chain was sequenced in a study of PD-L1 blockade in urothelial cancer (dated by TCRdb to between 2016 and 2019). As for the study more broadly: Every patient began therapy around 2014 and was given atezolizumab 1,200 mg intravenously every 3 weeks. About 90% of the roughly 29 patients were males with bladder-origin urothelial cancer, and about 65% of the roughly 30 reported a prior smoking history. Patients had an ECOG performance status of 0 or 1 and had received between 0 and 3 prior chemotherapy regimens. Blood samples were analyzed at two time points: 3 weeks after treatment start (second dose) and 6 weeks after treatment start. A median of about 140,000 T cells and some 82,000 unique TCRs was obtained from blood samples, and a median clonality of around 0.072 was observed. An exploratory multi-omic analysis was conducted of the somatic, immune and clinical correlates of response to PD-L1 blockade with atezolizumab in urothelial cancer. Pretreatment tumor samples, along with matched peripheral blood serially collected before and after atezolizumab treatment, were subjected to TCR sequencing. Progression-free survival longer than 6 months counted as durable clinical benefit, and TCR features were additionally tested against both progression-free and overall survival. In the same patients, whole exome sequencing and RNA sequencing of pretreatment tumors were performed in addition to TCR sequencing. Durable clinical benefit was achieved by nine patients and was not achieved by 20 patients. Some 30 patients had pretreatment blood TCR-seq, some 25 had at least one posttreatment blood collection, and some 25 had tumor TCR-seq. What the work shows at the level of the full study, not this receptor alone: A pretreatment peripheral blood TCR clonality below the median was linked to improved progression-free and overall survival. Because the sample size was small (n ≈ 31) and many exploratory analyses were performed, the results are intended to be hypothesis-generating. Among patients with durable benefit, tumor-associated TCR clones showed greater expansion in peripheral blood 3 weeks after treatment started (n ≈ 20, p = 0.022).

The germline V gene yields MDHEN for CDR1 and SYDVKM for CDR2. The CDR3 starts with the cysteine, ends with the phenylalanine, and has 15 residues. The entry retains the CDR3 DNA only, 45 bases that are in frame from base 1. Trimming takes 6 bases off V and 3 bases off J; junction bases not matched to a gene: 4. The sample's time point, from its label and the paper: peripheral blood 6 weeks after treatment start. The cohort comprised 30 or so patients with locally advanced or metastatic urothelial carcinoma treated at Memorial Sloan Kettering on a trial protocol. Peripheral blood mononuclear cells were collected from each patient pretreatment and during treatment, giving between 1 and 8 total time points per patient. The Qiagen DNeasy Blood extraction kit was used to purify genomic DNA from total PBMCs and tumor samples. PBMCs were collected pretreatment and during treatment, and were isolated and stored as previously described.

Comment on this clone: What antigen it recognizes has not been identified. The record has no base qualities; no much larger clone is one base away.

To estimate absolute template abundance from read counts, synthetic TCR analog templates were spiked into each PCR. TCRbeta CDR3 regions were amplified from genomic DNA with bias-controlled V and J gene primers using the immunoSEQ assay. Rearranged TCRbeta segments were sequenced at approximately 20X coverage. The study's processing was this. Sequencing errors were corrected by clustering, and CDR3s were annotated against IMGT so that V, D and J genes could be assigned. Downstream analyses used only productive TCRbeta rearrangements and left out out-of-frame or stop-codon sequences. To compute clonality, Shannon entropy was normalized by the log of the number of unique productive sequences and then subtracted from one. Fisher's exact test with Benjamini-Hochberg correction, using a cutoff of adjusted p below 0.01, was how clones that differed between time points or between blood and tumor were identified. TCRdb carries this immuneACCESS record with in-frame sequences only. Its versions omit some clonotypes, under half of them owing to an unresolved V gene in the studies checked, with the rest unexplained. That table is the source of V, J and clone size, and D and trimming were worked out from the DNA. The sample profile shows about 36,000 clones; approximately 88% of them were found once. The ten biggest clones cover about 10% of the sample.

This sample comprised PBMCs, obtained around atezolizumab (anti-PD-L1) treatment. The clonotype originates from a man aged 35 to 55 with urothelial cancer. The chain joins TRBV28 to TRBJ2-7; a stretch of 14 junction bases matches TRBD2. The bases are TGTGCCAGCAGGGGGACTAGCGGGAGTTTCTACGAGCAGTACTTC. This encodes CASRGTSGSFYEQYF.